The sample holds a few counts of the clone carrying this TCR beta chain. Its target is not known. The data originate from a study of blood T cells in healthy people across ages. Findings and caveats of the study: Both naive CD4+ cell counts and diversity were greater in long-lived donors than in aged donors.

Through a sample-barcoded 5' primer and a J-beta primer mix, a second PCR was run for about 6 to 11 cycles. TCRdb used MiXCR to reprocess the 5' RACE reads, holding one entry per CDR3 protein. The table has almost 800,000 distinct CDR3 sequences, 58% seen once. Per sample, a minimum of 7 million PBMCs were isolated. Each sample yielded at least 6 micrograms of PBMC total RNA. V lost 7 bases and J lost 1; bases outside the gene matches: 10. The CDR3 has 15 residues. Germline assignment: CDR1 SGHRS and CDR2 YFSETQ. This TCR derives from a man younger than 45 in good health. Sequences were obtained from blood. The rearrangement links TRBV5-1 to TRBJ2-7; 8 bases are a match to TRBD2. The CDR3 DNA follows: TGCGCCAGCCGGGAAACTAGCGGAGTTTCCTACGAGCAGTACTTC. Protein sequence: CASRETSGVSYEQYF.